This T cell receptor (beta chain) is from a study of lymphopenia after photon versus proton radiotherapy. Study-level points and caveats: Survival link was tested only in deceased patients; proton benefit remains a possibility. Photon-treated patients lost naive T cells and TCR diversity; proton-treated stayed stable. Post-nadir diversity loss with photons came from oligoclonal expansion, particularly CD8+ Temra cells.

A word on this clone: Its antigen is as yet unknown.

Germline CDR1 reads SGDLS; CDR2 reads YYNGEE. V was trimmed by 0 bases and J by 0 bases, leaving 9 bases between them. CDR3 length: 16 amino acids. Here immunoSEQ multiplex PCR was the method, and the copy in TCRdb shows in-frame clones only, minus some. The table shows over 55,000 clones, with about 90% occurring only once. This chain joins TRBV9 and TRBJ2-2, with D perhaps matching TRBD2 (5 bases). The receptor was derived from an elderly man with esophageal cancer. The sample consisted of peripheral blood, taken from a patient treated with proton-based radiotherapy. CDR3: CASSVGVGTNTGELFF. DNA for the CDR3: TGTGCCAGCAGCGTAGGGGTCGGGACGAACACCGGGGAGCTGTTTTTT.